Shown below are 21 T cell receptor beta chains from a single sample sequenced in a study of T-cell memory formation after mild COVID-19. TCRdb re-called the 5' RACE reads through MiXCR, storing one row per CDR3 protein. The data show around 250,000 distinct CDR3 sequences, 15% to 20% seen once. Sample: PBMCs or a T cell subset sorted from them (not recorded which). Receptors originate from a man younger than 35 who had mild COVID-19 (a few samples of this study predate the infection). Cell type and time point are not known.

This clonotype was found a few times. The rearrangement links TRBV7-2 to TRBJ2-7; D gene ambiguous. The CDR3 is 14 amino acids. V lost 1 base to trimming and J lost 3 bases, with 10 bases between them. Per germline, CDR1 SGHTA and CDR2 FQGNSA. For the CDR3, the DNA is TGTGCCAGCAGCTTAGACCTAGTAATCTACGAGCAGTACTTC. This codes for CASSLDLVIYEQYF.

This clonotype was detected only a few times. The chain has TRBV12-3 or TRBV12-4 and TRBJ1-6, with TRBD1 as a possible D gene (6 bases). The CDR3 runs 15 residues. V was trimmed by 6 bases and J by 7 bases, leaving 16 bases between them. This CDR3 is CASSRTTGQNSPLHF. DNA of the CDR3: TGTGCCAGCAGCCGAACCACAGGGCAAAATTCACCCCTCCACTTT.

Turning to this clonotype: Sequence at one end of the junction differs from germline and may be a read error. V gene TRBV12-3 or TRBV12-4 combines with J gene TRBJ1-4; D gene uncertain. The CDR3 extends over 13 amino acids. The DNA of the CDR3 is TGTGCCAGCAGTTTAGGGGCTAATGAAAAACTGATTTTT. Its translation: CASSLGANEKLIF.

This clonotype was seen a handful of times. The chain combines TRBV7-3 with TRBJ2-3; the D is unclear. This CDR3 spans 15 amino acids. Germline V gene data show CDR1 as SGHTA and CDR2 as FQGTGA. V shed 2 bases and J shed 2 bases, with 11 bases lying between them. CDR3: CASSLGSVFTDTQYF. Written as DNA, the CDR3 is TGTGCCAGCAGCTTAGGGTCGGTTTTCACAGATACGCAGTATTTT.

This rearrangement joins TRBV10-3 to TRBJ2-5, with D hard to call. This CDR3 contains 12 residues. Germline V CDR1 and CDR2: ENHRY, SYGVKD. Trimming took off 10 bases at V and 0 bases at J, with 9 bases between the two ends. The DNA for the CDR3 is TGTGCCACCGCTAGTAACCAAGAGACCCAGTACTTC. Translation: CATASNQETQYF.

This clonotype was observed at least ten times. This chain's CDR3 is CASSPQGNEQFF. CDR3 DNA: TGTGCCAGCAGCCCACAGGGTAATGAGCAGTTCTTC. This rearrangement joins TRBV12-3 or TRBV12-4 to TRBJ2-1, with D possibly being TRBD1 (6 bases). The CDR3 is 12 amino acids. The V end was cut by 6 bases, the J end by 7 bases, with 10 bases between.

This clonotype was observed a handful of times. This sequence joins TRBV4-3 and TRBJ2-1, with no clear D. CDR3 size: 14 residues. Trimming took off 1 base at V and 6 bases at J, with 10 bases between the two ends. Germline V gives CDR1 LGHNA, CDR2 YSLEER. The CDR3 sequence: CASSQVGSGNEQFF. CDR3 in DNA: TGCGCCAGCAGCCAAGTGGGTTCGGGCAATGAGCAGTTCTTC.

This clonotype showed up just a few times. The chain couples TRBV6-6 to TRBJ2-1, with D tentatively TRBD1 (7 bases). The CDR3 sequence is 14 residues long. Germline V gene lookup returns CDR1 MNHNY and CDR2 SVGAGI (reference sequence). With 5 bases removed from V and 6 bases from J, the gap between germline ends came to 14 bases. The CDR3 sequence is CASSTQGGANEQFF. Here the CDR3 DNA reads TGTGCCAGCAGTACTCAGGGGGGAGCCAATGAGCAGTTCTTC.

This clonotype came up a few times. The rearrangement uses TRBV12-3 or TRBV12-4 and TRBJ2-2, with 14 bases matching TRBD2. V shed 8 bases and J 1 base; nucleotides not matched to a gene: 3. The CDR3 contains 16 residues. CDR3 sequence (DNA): TGTGCCAGCGAGACTAGCGGGGGGGAGAACACCGGGGAGCTGTTTTTT. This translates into CASETSGGENTGELFF.

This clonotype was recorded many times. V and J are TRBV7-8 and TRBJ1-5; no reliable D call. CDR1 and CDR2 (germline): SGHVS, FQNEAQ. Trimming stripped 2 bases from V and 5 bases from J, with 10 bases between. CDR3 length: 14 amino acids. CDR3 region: CASSLRRVDQPQHF. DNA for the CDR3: TGTGCCAGCAGCTTAAGGAGGGTGGATCAGCCCCAGCATTTT. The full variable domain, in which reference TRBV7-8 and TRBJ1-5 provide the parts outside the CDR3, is GAGVSQSPRYKVAKRGQDVALRCDPISGHVSLFWYQQALGQGPEFLTYFQNEAQLDKSGLPSDRFFAERPEGSVSTLKIQRTQQEDSAVYLCASSLRRVDQPQHFGDGTRLSIL.

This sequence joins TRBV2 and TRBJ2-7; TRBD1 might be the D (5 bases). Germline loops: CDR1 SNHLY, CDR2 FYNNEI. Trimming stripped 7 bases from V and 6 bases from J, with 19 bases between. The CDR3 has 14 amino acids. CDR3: CASNPPPQGREQYV. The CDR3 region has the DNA TGTGCCAGCAATCCCCCGCCTCAGGGTCGCGAGCAGTACGTC.

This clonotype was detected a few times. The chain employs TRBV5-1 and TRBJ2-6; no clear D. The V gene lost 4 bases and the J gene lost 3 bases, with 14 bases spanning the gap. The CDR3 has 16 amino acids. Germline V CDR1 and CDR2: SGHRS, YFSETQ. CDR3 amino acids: CASSPVDGRGANVLTF. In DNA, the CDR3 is TGCGCCAGCAGCCCTGTTGACGGGCGTGGGGCCAACGTCCTGACTTTC.

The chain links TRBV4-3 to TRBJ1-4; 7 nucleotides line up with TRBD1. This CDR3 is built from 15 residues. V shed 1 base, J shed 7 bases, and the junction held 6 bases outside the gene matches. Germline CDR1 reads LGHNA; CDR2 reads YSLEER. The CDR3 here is CASSQGAGGREKLFF. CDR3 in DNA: TGCGCCAGCAGCCAAGGAGCAGGGGGGCGTGAAAAACTGTTTTTT.

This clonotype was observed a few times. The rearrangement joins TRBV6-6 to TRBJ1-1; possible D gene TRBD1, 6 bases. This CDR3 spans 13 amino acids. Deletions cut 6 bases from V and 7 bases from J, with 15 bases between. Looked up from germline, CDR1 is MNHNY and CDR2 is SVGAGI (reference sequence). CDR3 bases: TGTGCCAGCAGCCAAACAGGGTTCCGTGAAGCTTTCTTT. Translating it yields CASSQTGFREAFF.

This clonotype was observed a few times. In DNA form, the CDR3 reads TGCAGTGCTAGCCCACACCTGCTAGTCTCCTACGAGCAGTACGTC. Encoded protein: CSASPHLLVSYEQYV. The chain carries TRBV20-1 and TRBJ2-7; D is ambiguous. Germline V gives CDR1 DFQATT, CDR2 SNEGSKA (reference sequence). This CDR3 spans 15 amino acids. Trimming took off 3 bases at V and 0 bases at J, with 15 bases between the two ends.

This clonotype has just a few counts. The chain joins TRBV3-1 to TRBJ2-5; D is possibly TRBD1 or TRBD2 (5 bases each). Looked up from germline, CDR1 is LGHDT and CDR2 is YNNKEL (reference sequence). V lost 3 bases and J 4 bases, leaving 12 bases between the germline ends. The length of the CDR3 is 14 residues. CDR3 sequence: CASSHPGGTETQYF. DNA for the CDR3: TGTGCCAGCAGCCACCCGGGTGGGACAGAGACCCAGTACTTC.

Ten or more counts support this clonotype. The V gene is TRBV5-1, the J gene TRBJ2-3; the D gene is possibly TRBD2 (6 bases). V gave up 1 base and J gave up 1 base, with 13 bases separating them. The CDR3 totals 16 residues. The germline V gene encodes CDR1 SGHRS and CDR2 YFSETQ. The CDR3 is CASSLPWRGRTDTQYF. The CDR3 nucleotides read TGCGCCAGCAGCTTGCCTTGGCGGGGCCGCACAGATACGCAGTATTTT.

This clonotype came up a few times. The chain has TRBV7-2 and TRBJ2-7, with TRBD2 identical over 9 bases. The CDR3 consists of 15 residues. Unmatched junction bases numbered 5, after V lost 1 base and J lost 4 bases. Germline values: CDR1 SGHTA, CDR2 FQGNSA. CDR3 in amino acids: CASSLVVTSGYEQYF. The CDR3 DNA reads TGTGCCAGCAGCTTAGTGGTGACTAGCGGTTACGAGCAGTACTTC.

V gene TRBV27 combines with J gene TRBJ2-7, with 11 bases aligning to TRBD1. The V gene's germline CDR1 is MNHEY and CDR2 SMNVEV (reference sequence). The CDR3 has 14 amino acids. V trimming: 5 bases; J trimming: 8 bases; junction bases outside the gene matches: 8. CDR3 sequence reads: CASSSGQGALKQYV. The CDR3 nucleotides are TGTGCCAGCAGTAGCGGACAGGGGGCTCTCAAGCAGTACGTC.

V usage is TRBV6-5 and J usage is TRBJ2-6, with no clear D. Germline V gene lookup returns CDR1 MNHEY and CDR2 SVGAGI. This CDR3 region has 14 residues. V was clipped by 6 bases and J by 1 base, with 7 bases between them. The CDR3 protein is CASSPYSGANVLTF. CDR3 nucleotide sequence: TGTGCCAGCAGCCCATATTCTGGGGCCAACGTCCTGACTTTC.

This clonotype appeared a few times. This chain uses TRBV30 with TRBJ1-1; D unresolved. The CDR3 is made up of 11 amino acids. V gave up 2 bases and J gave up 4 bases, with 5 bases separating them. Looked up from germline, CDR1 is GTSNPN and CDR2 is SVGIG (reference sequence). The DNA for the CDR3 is TGTGCCTGGAGTCAACCCACTGAAGCTTTCTTT. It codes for CAWSQPTEAFF.